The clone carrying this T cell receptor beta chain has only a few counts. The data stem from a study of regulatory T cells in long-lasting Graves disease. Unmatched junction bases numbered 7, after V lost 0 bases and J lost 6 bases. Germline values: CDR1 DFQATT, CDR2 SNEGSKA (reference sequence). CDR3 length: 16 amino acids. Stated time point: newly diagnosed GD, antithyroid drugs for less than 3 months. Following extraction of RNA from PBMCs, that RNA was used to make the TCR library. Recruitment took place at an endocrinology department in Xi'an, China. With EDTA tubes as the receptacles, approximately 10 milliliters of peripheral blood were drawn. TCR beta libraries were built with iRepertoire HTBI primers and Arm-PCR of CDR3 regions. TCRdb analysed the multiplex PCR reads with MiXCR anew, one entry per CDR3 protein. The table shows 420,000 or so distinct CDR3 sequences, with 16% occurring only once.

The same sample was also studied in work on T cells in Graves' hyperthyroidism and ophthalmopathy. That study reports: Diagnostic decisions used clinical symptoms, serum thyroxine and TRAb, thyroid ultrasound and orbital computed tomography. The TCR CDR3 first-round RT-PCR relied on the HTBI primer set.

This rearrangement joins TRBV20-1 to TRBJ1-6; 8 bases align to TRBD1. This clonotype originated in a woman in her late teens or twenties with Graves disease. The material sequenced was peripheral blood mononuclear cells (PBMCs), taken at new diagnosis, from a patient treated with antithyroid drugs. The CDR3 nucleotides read TGCAGTGCTAGAGATTTCGGGACAGGTCCTAATTCACCCCTCCACTTT. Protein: CSARDFGTGPNSPLHF.